A single sample is the source of the 13 T cell receptor beta chains below, sequenced in a study of vaccination effects on CD4 cells after COVID-19. Following 10 days of culture, CD4+ T cells were isolated. Clones were sequenced by immunoSEQ multiplex PCR, and TCRdb holds only the in-frame ones, with some missing. The sample includes about 46,000 clones, around 76% of them seen just once. Their antigens remain unidentified. The material sequenced was CD4+ T cells from PBMCs cultured without peptide, taken before COVID-19 vaccination. These receptors were taken from a human donor who had a prior SARS-CoV-2 infection.

The chain links TRBV5-1 to TRBJ2-3; 12 nucleotides match TRBD2. Germline CDR1 and CDR2: SGHRS and YFSETQ. Germline trimming cut 4 bases from V and 2 bases from J; bases unmatched to any gene: 5. The CDR3 contains 16 residues. The CDR3 spells CASSLGLAGNTDTQYF. CDR3 DNA: TGCGCCAGCAGCCTCGGACTAGCGGGAAACACAGATACGCAGTATTTT.

This clone occurred once. This chain uses TRBV10-1 with TRBJ1-1; possible D gene TRBD1, 6 bases. This CDR3 spans 12 amino acids. V lost 6 bases and J lost 4, with 9 bases in between. CDR1 is WNHNN and CDR2 is SYGVQD in the germline V gene (reference sequence). CDR3 sequence (DNA): TGCGCCAGCAGAAGACAGGCCACTGAAGCTTTCTTT. As protein: CASRRQATEAFF.

This chain links TRBV6-5 with TRBJ1-5; TRBD1 matches at 9 bases. The CDR3 extends over 13 amino acids. After removal of 6 bases from V and 5 bases from J, the junction contained 2 bases not matched to a gene. CDR1 is MNHEY, CDR2 SVGAGI, per germline. The CDR3 DNA reads as TGTGCCAGCAGGACAGGGGGGCATCAGCCCCAGCATTTT. Protein product: CASRTGGHQPQHF.

In its sample, this clone was seen a few times. The rearrangement joins TRBV19 to TRBJ2-7, with 9 bases identical to TRBD1. Per germline, CDR1 LNHDA and CDR2 SQIVND (reference sequence). The trim removed 5 bases at V and 7 bases at J, leaving 15 bases unmatched. The CDR3 has 16 amino acids. CDR3 loop: CASSAWTGALGREQYF. The CDR3 DNA is TGTGCCAGTAGTGCCTGGACAGGGGCTCTCGGAAGGGAGCAGTACTTC.

J is TRBJ2-7 and V is TRBV6-5, with a tentative D call TRBD2 (6 bases). This CDR3 has 15 residues. Looked up from germline, CDR1 is MNHEY and CDR2 is SVGAGI. Trimming left V 2 bases short and J 7 bases short, with 18 bases between. The chain's CDR3 is CASSYNSGPGGEQYF. CDR3 sequence (DNA): TGTGCCAGCAGTTACAACTCGGGCCCTGGGGGGGAGCAGTACTTC.

V usage is TRBV2 and J usage is TRBJ1-2; D remains unclear. CDR3 length equals 14 residues. The germline V gene encodes CDR1 SNHLY and CDR2 FYNNEI. V was shortened by 0 bases and J by 5 bases, with 10 bases between the two germline ends. Written as DNA, the CDR3 is TGTGCCAGCAGTGAAGCTCGGCAGAATTATGGCTACACCTTC. It codes for CASSEARQNYGYTF.

V usage is TRBV5-1 and J usage is TRBJ1-4; D ambiguous. Germline CDR1 reads SGHRS; CDR2 reads YFSETQ. Trimming removed 1 base from V and 7 bases from J, with 11 bases in between. The CDR3 length is 14 residues. The CDR3 nucleotides read TGCGCCAGCAGCTTGTTCCAGCCCAGTGAAAAACTGTTTTTT. It specifies CASSLFQPSEKLFF. Complete variable domain (other parts from reference TRBV5-1 and TRBJ1-4): KAGVTQTPRYLIKTRGQQVTLSCSPISGHRSVSWYQQTPGQGLQFLFEYFSETQRNKGNFPGRFSGRQFSNSRSEMNVSTLELGDSALYLCASSLFQPSEKLFFGSGTQLSVL.

The chain uses TRBV6-2 or TRBV6-3 and TRBJ1-2; possible D gene TRBD1, 5 bases. Germline CDR1 is MNHEY and CDR2 is SVGEGT. The CDR3 runs to 13 residues. V lost 4 bases and J lost 8, with 14 bases in between. The CDR3 region is CASSSWDRGGYTF. CDR3 nucleotide sequence: TGTGCCAGCAGTTCCTGGGACCGCGGCGGCTACACCTTC.

The J gene is TRBJ1-1, the V gene TRBV19; D is undetermined. The CDR3 totals 13 residues. V lost 5 bases to trimming and J lost 1 base, with 8 bases between them. CDR1 is LNHDA, CDR2 SQIVND, per germline (reference sequence). CDR3 amino acids: CASSWNSNTEAFF. The DNA for the CDR3 is TGTGCCAGTAGTTGGAATTCGAACACTGAAGCTTTCTTT.

The J gene is TRBJ1-3, the V gene TRBV7-2; D uncertain. This CDR3 region has 14 residues. The V and J ends lost 4 bases and 4 bases respectively, with 11 bases between them. The germline gives CDR1 SGHTA, CDR2 FQGNSA. This chain's CDR3 is CASSYSGPGNTIYF. In DNA, the CDR3 is TGTGCCAGCAGCTACTCCGGTCCCGGAAACACCATATATTTT.

This chain connects TRBV7-3 to TRBJ2-5; TRBD1 matches at 7 bases. Germline V gene sequence: CDR1 SGHTA, CDR2 FQGTGA. This CDR3 region has 15 residues. The V and J ends lost 3 bases and 2 bases, in that order; junction bases with no gene match: 6. The CDR3 spells CASSFGTVDQETQYF. CDR3 bases: TGTGCCAGCAGCTTTGGGACAGTGGATCAAGAGACCCAGTACTTC.

The rearrangement uses TRBV4-3 and TRBJ2-5; no firm D call. The V end lost 1 base, the J end lost 0 bases, and 21 bases lay between the germline ends. This CDR3 comprises 19 residues. Germline V CDR1 and CDR2: LGHNA, YSLEER. CDR3 nucleotide sequence: TGCGCCAGCAGCCAAGGGCTCCTCCCACTTTTATCGTACCAAGAGACCCAGTACTTC. Its protein product is CASSQGLLPLLSYQETQYF.

This chain joins TRBV19 and TRBJ2-7; perhaps TRBD1 as D (5 bases). The CDR3 loop spans 14 amino acids. V was clipped by 0 bases and J by 4 bases, with 10 bases between them. Germline CDR1 is LNHDA and CDR2 is SQIVND (reference sequence). The CDR3 loop reads CASSIERQGYEQYF. The CDR3 nucleotides are TGTGCCAGTAGTATAGAGCGGCAGGGTTACGAGCAGTACTTC.